One sample yielded the 21 T cell receptor beta chains listed below, sequenced in a study of human T cells and chemical hapten exposure. Time point of the sample: patch test 3, about 24 weeks after DPC sensitization. Noted treatment: therapeutic diphenylcyclopropenone sensitization with weekly scalp DPC. MiXCR, applied by TCRdb to the RACE reads, yields one record per CDR3 protein. Of roughly 90,000 distinct CDR3 sequences listed, approximately 10% were seen once; the top ten hold approximately 1.1%. Sequencing used whole blood, obtained in connection with sensitization to the hapten diphenylcyclopropenone (DPC). All receptors come from a woman under 40 with alopecia areata. Some clones in this sample may be carry-over from other donors' samples.

DNA of the CDR3: TGTGCCAGCAGGGGCGCGGGGAACACTGAAGCTTTCTTT. This encodes CASRGAGNTEAFF. The gene calls are TRBV12-3 or TRBV12-4 and TRBJ1-1; the D is unclear. V gave up 6 bases and J gave up 1 base, with 9 bases separating them. The CDR3 extends over 13 amino acids.

The V call is TRBV28, the J call TRBJ2-7, with 7 bases matching TRBD1. Trimming cost V 6 bases and J 3 bases; bases outside gene matches: 5. Germline V gives CDR1 MDHEN, CDR2 SYDVKM. This CDR3 spans 13 amino acids. The CDR3, as DNA: TGTGCCAGCAGACCGGGGACAGTCTACGAGCAGTACGTC. It is translated as CASRPGTVYEQYV.

This clonotype was observed a few times. The chain has TRBV18 and TRBJ1-5; 7 bases line up with TRBD1. Trimming took 1 base from V and 1 from J; bases not matched to a gene: 4. The CDR3 consists of 16 residues. In germline, CDR1 is KGHSH, CDR2 LQKENI. The CDR3 is CASSPQGARSNQPQHF. CDR3 nucleotides: TGTGCCAGCTCACCACAGGGGGCGCGGAGCAATCAGCCCCAGCATTTT.

Note on this clonotype: Possible read error: a much larger clone is one base away. For the CDR3, the DNA is TGTGTCAGCAGTCAACTCAGGCAGGGGGCTGGCTATGGCTACACCTTC. Its protein is CVSSQLRQGAGYGYTF. J is TRBJ1-2 and V is TRBV11-2; 8 nucleotides line up with TRBD1. The CDR3 loop spans 16 amino acids. Germline loops: CDR1 SGHAT, CDR2 FQNNGV.

At least ten counts were recorded for this clonotype. This chain connects TRBV28 to TRBJ2-7; TRBD1 aligns across 9 bases. Germline V gene sequence: CDR1 MDHEN, CDR2 SYDVKM. J gave up 7 bases and V 8 bases, and 12 bases lay outside the gene matches. This CDR3 comprises 14 residues. CDR3 coding DNA: TGTGCCAGCCGAGGGACAGGGATATTGTCGGAGCAGTACGTC. This gives the protein CASRGTGILSEQYV.

This chain joins TRBV18 and TRBJ1-1, with D possibly TRBD1 on 5 matching bases. Germline CDR1 and CDR2: KGHSH and LQKENI. The CDR3 spans 14 residues. V dropped 3 bases and J dropped 1 base, with 9 bases sitting between them. This CDR3 is CASSPIGQNTEAFF. The CDR3 region has the DNA TGTGCCAGCTCACCGATTGGACAGAACACTGAAGCTTTCTTT.

Many counts were recorded for this clonotype. V usage is TRBV30 and J usage is TRBJ2-1; TRBD1 agrees at 11 bases. CDR1 GTSNPN and CDR2 SVGIG come from the germline V gene (reference sequence). V shed 3 bases and J 9 bases; nucleotides not matched to a gene: 4. The length of the CDR3 is 13 residues. CDR3 amino acids: CAWRDRGRSEQFF. The CDR3 nucleotides read TGTGCCTGGAGGGACAGGGGGCGCAGTGAGCAGTTCTTC.

Concerning this clonotype itself: This sequence may be a read error, since a much larger clone differs from it by one base. As the CDR3 is not closed by the conserved phenylalanine or tryptophan, this likely results from a read error. The chain is built from TRBV29-1 and TRBJ2-3; D gene uncertain. Germline V gene data show CDR1 as SQVTM and CDR2 as ANQGSEA. The CDR3 totals 12 residues. Between the trimmed V and J ends, which lost 7 bases and 3 bases, there was a span of 11 bases. In DNA form, the CDR3 reads TGCAGCGCGGCCCGCAGGACAGATACGCAGTATTCT. Encoded protein: CSAARRTDTQYS.

This clonotype turned up a few times. The chain is built from TRBV20-1 and TRBJ2-4; D is perhaps TRBD1 (8 bases). V gave up 3 bases and J gave up 7 bases, with 19 bases separating them. The CDR3 extends over 15 amino acids. Germline V gene lookup returns CDR1 DFQATT and CDR2 SNEGSKA (reference sequence). CDR3 protein: CSASPRGQGGNIQYF. The DNA for the CDR3 is TGCAGTGCTAGCCCCCGAGGACAGGGAGGGAACATTCAGTACTTC.

In this sample, this clonotype turned up many times. The chain couples TRBV12-3 or TRBV12-4 to TRBJ1-6; D not certain. Trimming cost V 6 bases and J 4 bases, with 19 bases left between them. The CDR3 is 17 amino acids. This CDR3 is CASRQPPGPMYNSPLHF. The DNA for the CDR3 is TGTGCCAGCAGGCAACCCCCCGGGCCTATGTATAATTCACCCCTCCACTTT.

This clonotype was detected ten times or more. The chain joins TRBV12-3 or TRBV12-4 to TRBJ2-2; the D gene is possibly TRBD2 (6 bases). V shed 5 bases and J shed 0 bases, with 10 bases lying between them. This CDR3 has 15 amino acids. CDR3 in DNA: TGTGCCAGCAGTACTGGGGGGTCGAACACCGGGGAGCTGTTTTTT. Translated, it gives CASSTGGSNTGELFF.

This clonotype was counted many times. The chain carries TRBV28 and TRBJ1-5; no clear D gene. Germline-derived CDR1 and CDR2 are MDHEN and SYDVKM. This CDR3 is 12 amino acids long. Trimming cost V 7 bases and J 1 base, with 5 bases left between them. The CDR3 nucleotides read TGTGCCAGCAAAGAGAGCAATCAGCCCCAGCATTTT. It yields the protein CASKESNQPQHF. Based on the CDR3 plus reference TRBV28 and TRBJ1-5, the full variable domain is DVKVTQSSRYLVKRTGEKVFLECVQDMDHENMFWYRQDPGLGLRLIYFSYDVKMKEKGDIPEGYSVSREKKERFSLILESASTNQTSMYLCASKESNQPQHFGDGTRLSIL.

This clonotype was seen at least ten times. This sequence joins TRBV20-1 and TRBJ2-7, with 10 nucleotides matching TRBD2. After removal of 0 bases from V and 3 bases from J, the junction contained 2 bases not matched to a gene. The CDR3 has 14 amino acids. In germline, CDR1 is DFQATT, CDR2 SNEGSKA (reference sequence). CDR3 sequence reads: CSAREASGSYEQYF. CDR3 sequence (DNA): TGCAGTGCTAGAGAGGCTAGCGGGAGCTACGAGCAGTACTTC.

This clonotype was seen a few times. V gene TRBV29-1 combines with J gene TRBJ2-7; D is possibly TRBD1 (6 bases). This CDR3 region has 12 residues. CDR1 SQVTM and CDR2 ANQGSEA come from the germline V gene. The V end was cut by 7 bases, the J end by 3 bases, with 13 bases between. The CDR3 sequence: CSAAKDSYEQYF. The CDR3 DNA follows: TGCAGCGCGGCAAAGGACAGCTACGAGCAGTACTTC.

Only a few counts were recorded for this clonotype. V and J are TRBV28 and TRBJ2-7; D gene uncertain. CDR1 is MDHEN, CDR2 SYDVKM, per germline. V lost 5 bases and J 5 bases, leaving 16 bases between the germline ends. The CDR3 has 14 residues. The CDR3 sequence: CASSVPSPGHEQYF. The CDR3, as DNA: TGTGCCAGCAGTGTCCCGTCTCCAGGCCACGAGCAGTACTTC.

The V and J genes are TRBV6-2 or TRBV6-3 and TRBJ1-1; 8 bases are a match to TRBD1. CDR1 is MNHEY, CDR2 SVGEGT, per germline. V lost 2 bases, J lost 4 bases, and 6 bases stayed unmatched. The CDR3 spans 15 residues. CDR3 protein: CASSYGRGRFTEAFF. The CDR3 nucleotides read TGTGCCAGCAGTTACGGCAGGGGGCGATTCACTGAAGCTTTCTTT.

CDR3 in DNA: TGCGCCAGCAGCCAAGGGGATCTAGTGGGGGCAGATACGCAGTATTTT. Protein: CASSQGDLVGADTQYF. The rearrangement uses TRBV4-3 and TRBJ2-3, with D perhaps TRBD1 or TRBD2 (5 bases each). Germline V CDR1 and CDR2: LGHNA, YSLEER. The CDR3 runs to 16 residues. The V end lost 1 base, the J end lost 4 bases, and 15 bases lay between the germline ends.

This clonotype was detected once. Relative to the germline gene, one junction end is altered; a read error may explain this. J is TRBJ2-3 and V is TRBV20-1; 12 nucleotides line up with TRBD1. The CDR3 runs to 15 residues. The germline gives CDR1 DFQATT, CDR2 SNEGSKA (reference sequence). The CDR3 bases are TGCTGTGCACCTCCCCCGGGACAGGGGGCAAATACGCAGTATTTT. Its translation is CCAPPPGQGANTQYF.

The V call is TRBV7-6, the J call TRBJ2-5; TRBD1 agrees at 11 bases. Germline CDR1 is SGHVS and CDR2 is FNYEAQ. The CDR3 extends over 15 amino acids. V shed 4 bases, J shed 6 bases, and the junction held 7 bases outside the gene matches. This CDR3 is CASSSTGTGGKTQYF. The CDR3 DNA is TGTGCCAGCAGCTCTACCGGGACAGGGGGGAAGACCCAGTACTTC. Drawing the rest from reference TRBV7-6 and TRBJ2-5, the complete variable domain is GAGVSQSPRYKVTKRGQDVALRCDPISGHVSLYWYRQALGQGPEFLTYFNYEAQQDKSGLPNDRFSAERPEGSISTLTIQRTEQRDSAMYRCASSSTGTGGKTQYFGPGTRLLVL.

This chain uses TRBV12-3 or TRBV12-4 with TRBJ1-3, with D hard to call. With 3 bases removed from V and 0 bases from J, the gap between germline ends came to 9 bases. The CDR3 sequence is 15 residues long. The CDR3 spells CASSFGQSSGNTIYF. The CDR3 coding sequence is TGTGCCAGCAGTTTTGGGCAGAGCTCTGGAAACACCATATATTTT.

Concerning this clonotype: This could be a read error, since a much larger clone is one nucleotide away. V usage is TRBV29-1 and J usage is TRBJ1-2; 7 bases are a match to TRBD1. This CDR3 has 12 residues. Germline CDR1 SQVTM, CDR2 ANQGSEA. Trimming took 5 bases from V and 5 from J; bases not matched to a gene: 5. The DNA for the CDR3 is TGCAGCGTTATCACGACAGGGTATGGCTACACCTTC. Its translation is CSVITTGYGYTF.